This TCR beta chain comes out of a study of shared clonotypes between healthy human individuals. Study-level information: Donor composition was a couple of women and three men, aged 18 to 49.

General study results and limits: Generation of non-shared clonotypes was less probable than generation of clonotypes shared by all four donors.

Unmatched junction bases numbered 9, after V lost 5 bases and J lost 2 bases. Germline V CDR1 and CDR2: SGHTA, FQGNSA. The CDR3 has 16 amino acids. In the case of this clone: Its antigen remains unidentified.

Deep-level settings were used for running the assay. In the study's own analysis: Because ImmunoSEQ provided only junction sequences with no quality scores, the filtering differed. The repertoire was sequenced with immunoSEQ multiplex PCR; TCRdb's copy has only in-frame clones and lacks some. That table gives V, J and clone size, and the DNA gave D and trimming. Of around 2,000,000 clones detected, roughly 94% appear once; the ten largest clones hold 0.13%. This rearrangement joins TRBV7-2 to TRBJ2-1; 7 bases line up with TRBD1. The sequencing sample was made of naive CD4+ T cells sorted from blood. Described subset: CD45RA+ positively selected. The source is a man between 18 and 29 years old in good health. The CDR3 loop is CASSGPGQGAYNEQFF. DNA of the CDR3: TGTGCCAGCAGCGGTCCGGGGCAGGGGGCCTACAATGAGCAGTTCTTC.